Given below is one T cell receptor (beta chain) in context. What it recognizes is unknown. The sample belongs to a study of graft-versus-host responses after intestinal transplantation. Study-wide context: Multivisceral, liver-intestinal, or isolated intestinal transplants were received by the recipients. Every one of the recipients received anti-thymocyte globulin induction and afterwards took tacrolimus and steroids for around three years.

V dropped 7 bases and J dropped 3; count of bases not matched to a gene: 3. The length of the CDR3 is 13 residues. Germline V gene sequence: CDR1 MNHNS, CDR2 SASEGT. Repertoires were generated with immunoSEQ multiplex PCR, while TCRdb's copy carries only in-frame clones and drops some. The sample has under 130,000 clones; 93% are singletons. Overall study results and limits: Detected in recipient marrow were GvH clones, some of which were first observed in ileum or blood.

This specimen consisted of unstimulated CD8+ T cells sorted from spleen or lymph node cells, obtained before intestinal transplant. The TCR originated in a human donor who received an intestinal transplant. V is TRBV6-1 and J is TRBJ2-5; 9 bases are shared with TRBD2. In nucleotides, the CDR3 is TGTGCCAGCATGCGACTAGCGGAAGAGACCCAGTACTTC. Amino acid sequence: CASMRLAEETQYF.